The 2 T cell receptor beta chains reported below all come from one sample, sequenced in a study of T cell responses to AZD1222 COVID-19 vaccine. Method: immunoSEQ multiplex PCR; TCRdb's copy keeps in-frame clones and lacks some. The table has about 180,000 clones, almost 90% seen once; the top ten hold roughly 10%. The starting material was peripheral blood, obtained 28 days after the second AZD1222 dose. These receptors originate from an adult who received the AZD1222 COVID-19 vaccine.

The J gene is TRBJ2-3, the V gene TRBV7-3; weak D call: TRBD2 (5 bases). V shed 4 bases and J shed 1 base, with 12 bases lying between them. The CDR3 extends over 15 amino acids. Germline V CDR1 and CDR2: SGHTA, FQGTGA. This CDR3 reads CASSSLRGGTDTQYF. CDR3 bases: TGTGCCAGCAGCTCCTTACGGGGTGGCACAGATACGCAGTATTTT.

The chain carries TRBV5-1 and TRBJ2-7; D is possibly TRBD2 (6 bases). V shed 7 bases and J shed 3 bases, with 11 bases lying between them. The CDR3 length is 12 residues. Germline CDR1 and CDR2: SGHRS and YFSETQ. CDR3 protein: CASHSGGYEQYF. The CDR3 nucleotides read TGCGCCAGCCATTCCGGGGGCTACGAGCAGTACTTC.